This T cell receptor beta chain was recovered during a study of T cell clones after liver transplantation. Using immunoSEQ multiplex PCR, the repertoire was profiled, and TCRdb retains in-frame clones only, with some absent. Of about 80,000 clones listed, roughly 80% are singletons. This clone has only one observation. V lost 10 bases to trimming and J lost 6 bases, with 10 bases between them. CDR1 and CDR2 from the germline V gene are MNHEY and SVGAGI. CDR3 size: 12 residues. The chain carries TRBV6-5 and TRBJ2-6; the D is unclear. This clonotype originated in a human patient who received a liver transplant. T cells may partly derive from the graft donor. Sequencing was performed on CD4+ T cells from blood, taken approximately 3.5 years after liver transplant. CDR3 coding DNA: TGTGCCACCCGTAGGGAGGCCAACGTCCTGACTTTC. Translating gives CATRREANVLTF.